This T cell receptor beta chain was sequenced during a study of OX40 agonist ivuxolimab in advanced cancers. Overall study findings and caveats: CD8+ T cells averaged more expanded clones than CD4+. At 0.1 to 3.0 mg/kg, clonal expansion of CD4+ and CD8+ blood T cells had occurred by week 6.

Libraries were prepared by immunoSEQ multiplex PCR; TCRdb keeps only in-frame clonotypes and omits some of them. The sample shows roughly 70,000 clones, 75% to 85% of them seen only once. CDR1 is SGHRS and CDR2 is YFSETQ in the germline V gene. The ends lost 4 bases at V and 5 bases at J; junction bases unmatched: 9. CDR3 size: 16 residues. The sample holds one count of this clone. Its antigen remains unidentified. The specimen comprised CD4+ or CD8+ T cells sorted from blood, sampled in a trial of the OX40 agonist ivuxolimab. The receptor was isolated from an adult with an advanced solid tumor such as melanoma, head and neck, liver or kidney cancer. The chain carries TRBV5-1 and TRBJ2-2, with TRBD1 matching 9 bases. The CDR3 bases are TGCGCCAGCAGCACCTCAGGGACAGGGAGGACCGGGGAGCTGTTTTTT. Protein sequence: CASSTSGTGRTGELFF.